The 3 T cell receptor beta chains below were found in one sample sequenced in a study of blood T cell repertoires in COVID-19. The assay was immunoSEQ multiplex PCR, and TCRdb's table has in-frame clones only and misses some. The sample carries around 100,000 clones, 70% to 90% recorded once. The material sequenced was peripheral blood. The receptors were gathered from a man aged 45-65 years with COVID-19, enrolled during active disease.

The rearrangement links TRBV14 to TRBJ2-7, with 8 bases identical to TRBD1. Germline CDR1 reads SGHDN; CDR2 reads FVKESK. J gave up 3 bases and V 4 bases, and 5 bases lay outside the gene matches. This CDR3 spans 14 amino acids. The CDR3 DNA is TGTGCCAGCAGCCGGGACAGGATCGGCTACGAGCAGTACTTC. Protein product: CASSRDRIGYEQYF. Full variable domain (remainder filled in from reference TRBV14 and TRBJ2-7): EAGVTQFPSHSVIEKGQTVTLRCDPISGHDNLYWYRRVMGKEIKFLLHFVKESKQDESGMPNNRFLAERTGGTYSTLKVQPAELEDSGVYFCASSRDRIGYEQYFGPGTRLTVT.

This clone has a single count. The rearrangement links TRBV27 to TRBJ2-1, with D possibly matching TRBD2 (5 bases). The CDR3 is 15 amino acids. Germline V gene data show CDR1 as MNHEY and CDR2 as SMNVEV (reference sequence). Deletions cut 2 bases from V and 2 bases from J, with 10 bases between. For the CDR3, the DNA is TGTGCCAGCAGTTTAGGGGTGGGAGCCTACAATGAGCAGTTCTTC. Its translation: CASSLGVGAYNEQFF.

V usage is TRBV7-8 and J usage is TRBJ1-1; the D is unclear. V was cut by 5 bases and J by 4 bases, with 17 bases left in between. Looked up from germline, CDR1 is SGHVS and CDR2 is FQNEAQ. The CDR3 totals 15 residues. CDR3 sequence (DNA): TGTGCCAGCAGCCCCCGGGTCCAAGGCGGCACTGAAGCTTTCTTT. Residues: CASSPRVQGGTEAFF.